This T cell receptor beta chain stems from a study of cytomegalovirus exposure and HLA in healthy donors. Study results and caveats: According to the study, around 180 TCR beta chains were cytomegalovirus-associated. Later analysis identified a missense DCLRE1C variant that was linked to TCR beta V- and J-gene trimming.

In the case of this clone: Its specificity is unknown.

The donors gave bone marrow, and they were healthy. These donors counted as nominally healthy when sampled, but unrecorded immune exposures were likely. Use of 60 Vbeta and 13 Jbeta primers characterized the PCR. Assay used: immunoSEQ multiplex PCR; TCRdb lists only in-frame clones, some missing. This sample's table has 85,000 to 110,000 clones. Germline CDR1 DFQATT, CDR2 SNEGSKA (reference sequence). V was cut by 3 bases and J by 3 bases, with 6 bases left in between. This CDR3 is built from 11 residues. The chain combines TRBV20-1 with TRBJ2-7; no reliable D call. This clonotype was sampled from a man between 40 and 49 years old in good health and CMV-seronegative. The source material was PBMCs. CDR3 amino acids: CSASKSYEQYF. The CDR3 coding sequence is TGCAGTGCTAGTAAGAGCTACGAGCAGTACTTC.